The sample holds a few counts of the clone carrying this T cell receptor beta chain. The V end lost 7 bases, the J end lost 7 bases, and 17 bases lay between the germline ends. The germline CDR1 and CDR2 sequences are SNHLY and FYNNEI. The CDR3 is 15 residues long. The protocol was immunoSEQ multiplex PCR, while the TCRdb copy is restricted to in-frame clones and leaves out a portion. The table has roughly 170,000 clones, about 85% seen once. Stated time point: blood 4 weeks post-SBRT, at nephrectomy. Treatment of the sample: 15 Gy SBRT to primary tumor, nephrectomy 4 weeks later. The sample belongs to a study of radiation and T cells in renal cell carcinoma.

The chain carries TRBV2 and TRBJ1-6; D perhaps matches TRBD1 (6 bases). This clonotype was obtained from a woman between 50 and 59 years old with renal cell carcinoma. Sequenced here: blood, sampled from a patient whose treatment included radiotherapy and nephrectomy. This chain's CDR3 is CASTLMGASNSPLHF. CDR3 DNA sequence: TGTGCCAGCACTTTAATGGGGGCTTCAAATTCACCCCTCCACTTT.